This TCR beta chain was captured in a study of PD-L1 blockade in urothelial cancer (dated by TCRdb to between 2016 and 2019). As for the study more broadly: Therapy was started in the mid-2010s for all patients, and atezolizumab 1,200 mg was administered intravenously every 3 weeks. About 90% of the roughly 29 patients were identified as males with urothelial cancer of bladder origin, and a prior smoking history was reported by 18 of 29 patients. Patients had an ECOG performance status of 0 or 1 and had received between 0 and 3 prior chemotherapy regimens. Blood samples were analyzed at 3 weeks after treatment start (second dose) and at 6 weeks after treatment start. Blood samples yielded a median of roughly 140,000 T cells and tens of thousands of unique TCRs, with median clonality approximately 0.08. An exploratory multi-omic analysis was conducted of the somatic, immune and clinical correlates of response to PD-L1 blockade with atezolizumab in urothelial cancer. Pretreatment tumor samples and matched peripheral blood, collected serially before and after atezolizumab treatment, underwent TCR sequencing. Durable clinical benefit was defined as a progression-free survival longer than 6 months, and TCR features were additionally tested against progression-free survival and overall survival. In the same patients, whole exome sequencing and RNA sequencing of pretreatment tumors were performed in addition to TCR sequencing. Durable clinical benefit was achieved by nine patients and was not achieved by 20 patients. Pretreatment blood TCR-seq was available for about 27 patients, at least one posttreatment blood collection was obtained for about 24 patients, and tumor TCR-seq was available for about 24 patients. Points the paper makes about the study in general: Because the sample size was small (n ≈ 27) and many exploratory analyses were performed, the results are intended to be hypothesis-generating. Improved progression-free and overall survival was found to be associated with pretreatment peripheral blood TCR clonality below the median. Patients with durable benefit showed greater expansion of tumor-associated TCR clones in peripheral blood 3 weeks after starting treatment (n of about 20, p = 0.022).

Sample time point, as interpreted from the label and publication: pretreatment peripheral blood. The cohort comprised around 31 patients with locally advanced or metastatic urothelial carcinoma treated at Memorial Sloan Kettering on a trial protocol. Peripheral blood mononuclear cells were collected pretreatment and during treatment, with between 1 and 8 total time points obtained per patient. The Qiagen DNeasy Blood extraction kit was used to purify genomic DNA from total PBMCs and tumor samples. PBMCs were collected pretreatment and during treatment, and were isolated and stored as previously described. Each PCR received spiked-in synthetic TCR analog templates so that absolute template abundance could be estimated from read counts. TCRbeta CDR3 regions were amplified from genomic DNA with bias-controlled V and J gene primers using the immunoSEQ assay. Sequencing of rearranged TCRbeta segments was performed at approximately 20X coverage. The source study handled its data this way. Clustering was used to correct sequencing errors, and CDR3s were annotated against IMGT so that V, D and J genes could be assigned. Downstream analyses used only productive TCRbeta rearrangements and left out out-of-frame or stop-codon sequences. Clonality was computed as one minus Shannon entropy normalized by the log of the number of unique productive sequences. Clones differing between time points or between blood and tumor were identified by Fisher's exact test with Benjamini-Hochberg correction at adjusted p below 0.01. TCRdb retrieved this table from immuneACCESS and kept in-frame rearrangements only. Not all clones are present; in checked studies, unresolved V genes account for under half, and no reason is known for the remainder. V and J calls plus clone size are reproduced from that table; the DNA served to infer D and trimming. This sample comprises 90,000 or so clones, roughly 89% of them detected only once. About 1.7% of the sample is in the top ten clones.

On this clone itself: This receptor's antigen is unknown. Per-base qualities were not stored, and no clone one base away is much larger.

V and J are trimmed by 1 base and 4 bases, and the gene matches miss 3 bases of the junction. The CDR3 goes from the cysteine to the phenylalanine over 15 residues. Of all the DNA, just the CDR3 is kept, 45 bases in frame from base 1. The germline V gene provides CDR1 MGHRA and CDR2 YSYEKL. This receptor was taken from a man in his sixties with urothelial cancer. Sample: PBMCs, taken around atezolizumab (anti-PD-L1) treatment. The V gene is TRBV4-1 and the J gene is TRBJ2-5, and 10 junctional nucleotides match TRBD2. The base sequence is TGCGCCAGCAGCCAAGGAGCGGGGGGGGGAGAGACCCAGTACTTC. Translated, it reads CASSQGAGGGETQYF.